Listed here are 27 T cell receptor gamma chains from one sample, sequenced in a study of Vδ1+ human thymocytes. Study-level results: In the thymus, TRG and TRD repertoires looked highly polyclonal with Gaussian CDR3 lengths.

The template was reverse-transcribed extracted RNA. CDR3 amplicons came from multiplex PCR with pooled V-gene forward and constant-region reverse primers. TCRdb reran clone calling via CATT on the multiplex PCR reads. The sample includes about 27,000 gamma-chain clones, about 18% of them seen just once. No antigen has been identified for these receptors. The specimen was Vdelta1+ gamma-delta thymocytes from the thymus. Subset indicated: FACS-sorted CD3+ TCRalphabeta- TCRVdelta1+ TCRVdelta2- thymocytes. Source of these receptors: a boy under three years old who had congenital heart surgery.

This clone was counted between two and nine times. This chain links TRGV4 with TRGJP1. The V and J ends lost 5 bases and 5 bases, in that order; junction bases with no gene match: 5. Germline CDR1 EGSTGY, CDR2 YDSYTSSV. The CDR3 extends over 13 amino acids. CDR3 DNA: TGTGCCACCTGGGGGTTTACTGGTTGGTTCAAGATATTT. Protein product: CATWGFTGWFKIF.

The chain is built from TRGV3 and TRGJ1 or TRGJ2. The germline gives CDR1 VTNTFY, CDR2 YDVSTARD (reference sequence). The CDR3 is 13 residues long. With 1 base clipped from V and 2 bases from J, the junction kept 2 bases outside the gene matches. CDR3 DNA sequence: TGTGCCACCTGGGACAGAGATTATTATAAGAAACTCTTT. Amino acids: CATWDRDYYKKLF.

This clone came up a few times. The J gene is TRGJ1 or TRGJ2, the V gene TRGV9. Germline CDR1 and CDR2: GITISATS and ISYDGTV (reference sequence). J gave up 8 bases and V 3 bases, and 7 bases lay outside the gene matches. The CDR3 extends over 12 amino acids. CDR3 region: CALWEPPHKKLF. The CDR3 DNA follows: TGTGCCTTGTGGGAGCCCCCTCATAAGAAACTCTTT.

This clone was seen a handful of times. The chain recombines TRGV9 with TRGJ1 or TRGJ2. V lost 2 bases and J lost 3; bases outside the gene matches: 7. There are 14 residues in the CDR3. Germline V gene sequence: CDR1 GITISATS, CDR2 ISYDGTV (reference sequence). The CDR3 spells CALWEDPFYYKKLF. CDR3 DNA sequence: TGTGCCTTGTGGGAGGATCCGTTTTATTATAAGAAACTCTTT.

As for this clone: Other DNA sequences in the same sample also yield this CDR3. V and J are TRGV8 and TRGJ1 or TRGJ2. V was pared by 3 bases and J by 11 bases, with 10 bases of the junction left unmatched. CDR3 length: 12 amino acids. Per the germline V gene, CDR1 is VENAVY and CDR2 is YDSYNSRV. The CDR3 bases are TGTGCCACCTGGGATCCCCAAGGAGAGAAACTCTTT. Its translation: CATWDPQGEKLF.

In regard to this clone: Other DNA sequences in the sample encode the same CDR3. The chain couples TRGV4 to TRGJ1 or TRGJ2. This CDR3 comprises 12 residues. Germline CDR1 EGSTGY, CDR2 YDSYTSSV. Unmatched junction bases numbered 5, after V lost 5 bases and J lost 4 bases. CDR3: CATWAPYYKKLF. As DNA, the CDR3 is TGTGCCACCTGGGCTCCGTATTATAAGAAACTCTTT.

The chain employs TRGV4 and TRGJP1. Germline assignment: CDR1 EGSTGY and CDR2 YDSYTSSV. The CDR3 is made up of 13 amino acids. V was clipped by 5 bases and J by 4 bases; unmatched bases: 4. The CDR3 loop reads CATWVLTGWFKIF. CDR3 DNA: TGTGCCACCTGGGTCCTCACTGGTTGGTTCAAGATATTT.

About this clone itself: A much bigger clone sits one base away, suggesting this may be a read error. This same CDR3 is encoded by further DNA sequences in the sample. The chain carries TRGV2 and TRGJ1 or TRGJ2. CDR1 and CDR2 from the germline V gene are EGSNGY and YDSYNSKV. V dropped 2 bases and J dropped 1; count of bases not matched to a gene: 2. The CDR3 is 13 residues long. CDR3 loop: CATWDVNYYKKLF. CDR3 coding DNA: TGTGCCACCTGGGACGTAAATTATTATAAGAAACTCTTT.

The V gene is TRGV9, the J gene TRGJ1 or TRGJ2. The junction had 7 bases not matched to a gene; V was cut back by 0 bases and J by 8 bases. Germline V gives CDR1 GITISATS, CDR2 ISYDGTV (reference sequence). This CDR3 contains 13 residues. The CDR3 sequence is CALWEVQRDKKLF. CDR3 DNA sequence: TGTGCCTTGTGGGAGGTGCAAAGAGATAAGAAACTCTTT.

This clone was recorded a few times. The rearrangement uses TRGV5 and TRGJ1 or TRGJ2. This CDR3 spans 10 amino acids. Germline CDR1 reads VINAFY; CDR2 reads YDVSNSKD. Losses at the gene ends were 10 bases for V and 11 bases for J; bases not matched to a gene: 11. The CDR3 here is CATYCGEKLF. The CDR3 DNA reads TGTGCCACTTACTGTGGGGAGAAACTCTTT.

This chain connects TRGV2 to TRGJP2. The CDR3 totals 15 residues. V gave up 3 bases and J gave up 0 bases; unmatched junction bases: 4. Germline V lookup: CDR1 EGSNGY, CDR2 YDSYNSKV. DNA of the CDR3: TGTGCCACCTGGGACTTTTATAGTAGTGATTGGATCAAGACGTTT. As protein: CATWDFYSSDWIKTF.

A word on this clone: A read error may explain this, as a much larger clone is one base away. Other DNA sequences in this sample translate to the same CDR3. The chain employs TRGV9 and TRGJ1 or TRGJ2. V gave up 1 base and J gave up 6 bases; unmatched junction bases: 3. CDR3 length: 12 residues. CDR1 and CDR2 from the germline V gene are GITISATS and ISYDGTV (reference sequence). In DNA form, the CDR3 reads TGTGCCTTGTGGGAGGTTCGTTATAAGAAACTCTTT. Protein: CALWEVRYKKLF.

Comments on this clone: A much larger clone lies a single base off, so this may be a read error. The chain employs TRGV9 and TRGJ1 or TRGJ2. This CDR3 has 13 amino acids. The V gene's germline CDR1 is GITISATS and CDR2 ISYDGTV (reference sequence). J was trimmed by 6 bases and V by 0 bases; bases with no gene match: 5. CDR3 sequence: CALWEVRFYKKLF. CDR3 bases: TGTGCCTTGTGGGAGGTGCGTTTTTATAAGAAACTCTTT.

Sample share makes this clone medium-sized. This sample also contains other DNA sequences that code for the same CDR3. The chain couples TRGV8 to TRGJ1 or TRGJ2. Germline assignment: CDR1 VENAVY and CDR2 YDSYNSRV. V gave up 5 bases and J gave up 0 bases; unmatched junction bases: 4. The CDR3 loop spans 13 amino acids. The CDR3 bases are TGTGCCACCTGGGCCTCGAATTATTATAAGAAACTCTTT. Its protein product is CATWASNYYKKLF.

This clone was recorded a few times. The chain carries TRGV3 and TRGJ1 or TRGJ2. Germline V lookup: CDR1 VTNTFY, CDR2 YDVSTARD (reference sequence). CDR3 length equals 10 residues. The trim removed 3 bases at V and 12 bases at J, leaving 5 bases unmatched. For the CDR3, the DNA is TGTGCCACCTGGGACTCGGGGAAACTCTTT. It codes for CATWDSGKLF.

A few counts support this clone. The chain couples TRGV3 to TRGJ1 or TRGJ2. The CDR3 is 10 amino acids. After removal of 9 bases from V and 3 bases from J, the junction contained 2 bases not matched to a gene. Germline V lookup: CDR1 VTNTFY, CDR2 YDVSTARD (reference sequence). CDR3 amino acids: CATAYYKKLF. In nucleotides, the CDR3 is TGTGCCACCGCTTATTATAAGAAACTCTTT.

This clone was detected a few times. The rearrangement uses TRGV5 and TRGJP. Germline assignment: CDR1 VINAFY and CDR2 YDVSNSKD. The CDR3 runs 15 residues. V lost 2 bases and J lost 8; bases outside the gene matches: 3. CDR3 in DNA: TGTGCCACCTGGGACATCAAGTTGGGCAAAAAAATCAAGGTATTT. Its translation: CATWDIKLGKKIKVF.

This clone has a handful of counts. The chain has TRGV4 and TRGJ1 or TRGJ2. V shed 2 bases and J 9 bases; nucleotides not matched to a gene: 10. The CDR3 consists of 13 residues. Germline CDR1 and CDR2: EGSTGY and YDSYTSSV. CDR3 residues: CATWDAGTSKKLF. The CDR3 coding sequence is TGTGCCACCTGGGATGCGGGAACCTCTAAGAAACTCTTT.

V gene TRGV2 combines with J gene TRGJ1 or TRGJ2. Germline CDR1 is EGSNGY and CDR2 is YDSYNSKV. The V segment lost 1 base and the J segment 3 bases; nucleotides outside the gene matches: 6. The CDR3 runs 14 residues. CDR3: CATWDGFVYYKKLF. The CDR3 coding sequence is TGTGCCACCTGGGACGGCTTTGTTTATTATAAGAAACTCTTT.

The chain combines TRGV2 with TRGJP2. The CDR3 covers 14 residues. Germline V gene sequence: CDR1 EGSNGY, CDR2 YDSYNSKV. Trimming cost V 4 bases and J 5 bases; bases outside gene matches: 7. CDR3 sequence reads: CATWDSRSDWIKTF. The CDR3 DNA follows: TGTGCCACCTGGGATAGTCGGAGTGATTGGATCAAGACGTTT.

The J gene is TRGJ1 or TRGJ2, the V gene TRGV5. Germline V gives CDR1 VINAFY, CDR2 YDVSNSKD. Trimming removed 1 base from V and 12 bases from J; junction bases left unmatched: 9. The CDR3 covers 12 residues. In nucleotides, the CDR3 is TGTGCCACCTGGGACAGTAAACCGTGGAAACTCTTT. Protein sequence: CATWDSKPWKLF.

The chain employs TRGV5 and TRGJ1 or TRGJ2. The CDR3 contains 15 residues. CDR1 is VINAFY and CDR2 is YDVSNSKD in the germline V gene. Trimming removed 0 bases from V and 2 bases from J; junction bases left unmatched: 7. The CDR3, as DNA: TGTGCCACCTGGGACAGGCGGGTGGATTATTATAAGAAACTCTTT. Residues: CATWDRRVDYYKKLF.

A word on this clone: The sample carries other DNA sequences with the same CDR3. This chain joins TRGV5 and TRGJ1 or TRGJ2. This CDR3 contains 10 residues. The germline CDR1 and CDR2 sequences are VINAFY and YDVSNSKD. Trimming at V came to 2 bases and at J to 10 bases, leaving 2 bases not matched to a gene. CDR3 loop: CATWDTKKLF. CDR3 bases: TGTGCCACCTGGGACACAAAGAAACTCTTT.

The chain is built from TRGV3 and TRGJ1 or TRGJ2. Per the germline V gene, CDR1 is VTNTFY and CDR2 is YDVSTARD (reference sequence). The CDR3 has 13 amino acids. The J segment lost 0 bases and the V segment lost 5 bases, leaving 4 bases of the junction unmatched. The CDR3 loop is CATWAWNYYKKLF. The CDR3 DNA sequence: TGTGCCACCTGGGCCTGGAATTATTATAAGAAACTCTTT.

V is TRGV5 and J is TRGJ1 or TRGJ2. V trimming: 0 bases; J trimming: 12 bases; junction bases outside the gene matches: 14. The CDR3 totals 14 residues. The germline V gene has CDR1 VINAFY and CDR2 YDVSNSKD. CDR3 bases: TGTGCCACCTGGGACAGGCTTTTCCCTCTGCGGAAACTCTTT. Its translation: CATWDRLFPLRKLF.

The chain links TRGV8 to TRGJ1 or TRGJ2. The germline gives CDR1 VENAVY, CDR2 YDSYNSRV. This CDR3 has 14 amino acids. Trimming at V came to 3 bases and at J to 8 bases, leaving 13 bases not matched to a gene. The CDR3 sequence: CATWDSRLLDKKLF. DNA of the CDR3: TGTGCCACCTGGGATTCACGTTTATTGGATAAGAAACTCTTT.

This sequence joins TRGV8 and TRGJ1 or TRGJ2. CDR1 is VENAVY, CDR2 YDSYNSRV, per germline. V gave up 2 bases and J gave up 5 bases; unmatched junction bases: 9. There are 14 residues in the CDR3. The CDR3 reads CATWDIREDYKKLF. CDR3 in DNA: TGTGCCACCTGGGATATAAGGGAGGATTATAAGAAACTCTTT.